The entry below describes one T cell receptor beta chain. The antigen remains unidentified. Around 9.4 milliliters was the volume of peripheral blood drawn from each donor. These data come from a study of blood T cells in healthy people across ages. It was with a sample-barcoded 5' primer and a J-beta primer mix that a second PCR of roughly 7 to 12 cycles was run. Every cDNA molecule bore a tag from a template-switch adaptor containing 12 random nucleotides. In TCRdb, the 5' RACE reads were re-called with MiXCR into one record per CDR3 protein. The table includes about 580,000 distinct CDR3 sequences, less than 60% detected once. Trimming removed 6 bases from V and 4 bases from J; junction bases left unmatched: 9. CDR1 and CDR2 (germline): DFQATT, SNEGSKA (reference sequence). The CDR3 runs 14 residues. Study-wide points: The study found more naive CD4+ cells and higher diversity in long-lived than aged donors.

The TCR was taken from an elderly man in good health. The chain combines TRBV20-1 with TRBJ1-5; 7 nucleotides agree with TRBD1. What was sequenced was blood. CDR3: CSAIQGEPNQPQHF. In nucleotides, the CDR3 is TGCAGTGCCATTCAGGGGGAACCTAATCAGCCCCAGCATTTT.